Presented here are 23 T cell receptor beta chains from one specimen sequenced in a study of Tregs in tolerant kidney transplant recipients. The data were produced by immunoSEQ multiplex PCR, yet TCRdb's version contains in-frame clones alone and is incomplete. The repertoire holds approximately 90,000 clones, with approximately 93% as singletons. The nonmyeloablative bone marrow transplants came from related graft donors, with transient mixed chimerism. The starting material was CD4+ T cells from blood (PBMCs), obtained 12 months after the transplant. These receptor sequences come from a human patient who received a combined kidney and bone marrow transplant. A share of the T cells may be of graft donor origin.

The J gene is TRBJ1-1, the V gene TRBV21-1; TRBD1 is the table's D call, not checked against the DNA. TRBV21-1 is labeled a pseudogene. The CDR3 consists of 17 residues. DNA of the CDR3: TGTGCCAGCAGCTTCCTAGAGCCCAGGGTTATGAACACTGAAGCTTTCTTT. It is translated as CASSFLEPRVMNTEAFF.

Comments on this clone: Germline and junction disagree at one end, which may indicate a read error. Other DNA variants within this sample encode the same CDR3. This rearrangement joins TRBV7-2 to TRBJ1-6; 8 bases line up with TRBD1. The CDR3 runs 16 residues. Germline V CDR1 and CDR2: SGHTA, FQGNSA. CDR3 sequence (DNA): TGTGCCAGCAGCTCCCTCAGACAGGGGTATAATTCCCCCCTCCACTTT. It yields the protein CASSSLRQGYNSPLHF.

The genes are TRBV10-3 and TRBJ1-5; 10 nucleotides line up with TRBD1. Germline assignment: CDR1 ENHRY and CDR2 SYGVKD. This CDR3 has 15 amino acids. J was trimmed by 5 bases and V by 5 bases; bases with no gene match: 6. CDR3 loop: CAISRGQGTDQPQHF. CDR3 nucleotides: TGTGCCATCAGTCGGGGACAGGGGACGGATCAGCCCCAGCATTTT.

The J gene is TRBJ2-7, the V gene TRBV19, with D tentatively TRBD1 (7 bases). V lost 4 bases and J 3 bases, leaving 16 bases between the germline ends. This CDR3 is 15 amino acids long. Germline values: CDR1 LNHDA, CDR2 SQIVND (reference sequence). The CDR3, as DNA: TGTGCCAGTAGTACTTTGGGCGGGACAGACTACGAGCAGTACTTC. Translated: CASSTLGGTDYEQYF.

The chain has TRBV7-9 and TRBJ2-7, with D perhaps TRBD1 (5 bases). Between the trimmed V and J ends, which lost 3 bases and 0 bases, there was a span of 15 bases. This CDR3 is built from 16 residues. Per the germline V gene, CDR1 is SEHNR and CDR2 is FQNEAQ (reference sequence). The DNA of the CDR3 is TGTGCCAGCAGCTTTGCTCTCGTGGGGCCCTCCTACGAGCAGTACTTC. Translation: CASSFALVGPSYEQYF.

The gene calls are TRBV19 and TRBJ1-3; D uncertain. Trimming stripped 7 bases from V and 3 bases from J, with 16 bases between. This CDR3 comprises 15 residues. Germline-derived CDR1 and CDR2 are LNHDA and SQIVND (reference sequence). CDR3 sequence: CASNTRGSGGNTIYF. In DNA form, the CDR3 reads TGTGCCAGTAATACCCGGGGTAGCGGTGGAAACACCATATATTTT. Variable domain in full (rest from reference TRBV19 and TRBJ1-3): DGGITQSPKYLFRKEGQNVTLSCEQNLNHDAMYWYRQDPGQGLRLIYYSQIVNDFQKGDIAEGYSVSREKKESFPLTVTSAQKNPTAFYLCASNTRGSGGNTIYFGEGSWLTVV.

DNA for the CDR3: TGCGCCAGCAGTGACAGTAATGAAGCTTTCTTT. Translated: CASSDSNEAFF. The chain links TRBV10-1 to TRBJ1-1; no firm D call. Trimming shortened V by 3 bases and J by 7 bases, and 6 bases separated the two germline ends. The germline V gene encodes CDR1 WNHNN and CDR2 SYGVQD (reference sequence). The CDR3 contains 11 residues.

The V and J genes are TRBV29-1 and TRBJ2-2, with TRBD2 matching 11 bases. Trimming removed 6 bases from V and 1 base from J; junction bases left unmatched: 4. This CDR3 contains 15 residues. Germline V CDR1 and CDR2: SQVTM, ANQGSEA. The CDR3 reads CSVTSGSVNTGELFF. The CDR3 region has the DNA TGCAGCGTCACTAGCGGGAGCGTGAACACCGGGGAGCTGTTTTTT.

CDR3 nucleotide sequence: TGTGCCAGCAGCTTGGGACTAGCGGCAATCACAGATACGCAGTATTTT. This gives the protein CASSLGLAAITDTQYF. The chain links TRBV5-8 to TRBJ2-3, with 9 positions matching TRBD2. The CDR3 extends over 16 amino acids. With V trimmed by 0 bases and J by 2 bases, 4 bases remained unmatched. Per the germline V gene, CDR1 is SGHTS and CDR2 is YDEGEE.

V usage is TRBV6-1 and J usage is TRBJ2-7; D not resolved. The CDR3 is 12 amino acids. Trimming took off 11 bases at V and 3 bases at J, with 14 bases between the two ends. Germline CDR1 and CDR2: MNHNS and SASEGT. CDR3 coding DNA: TGTGCCGGCCAAAACAGACACTACGAGCAGTACTTC. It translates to CAGQNRHYEQYF.

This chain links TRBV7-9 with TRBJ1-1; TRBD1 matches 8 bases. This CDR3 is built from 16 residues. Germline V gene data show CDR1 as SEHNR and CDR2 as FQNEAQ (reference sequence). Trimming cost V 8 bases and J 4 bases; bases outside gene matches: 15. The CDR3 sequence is CASDLNAGGDGTEAFF. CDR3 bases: TGTGCCAGCGACTTAAATGCAGGGGGCGATGGCACTGAAGCTTTCTTT.

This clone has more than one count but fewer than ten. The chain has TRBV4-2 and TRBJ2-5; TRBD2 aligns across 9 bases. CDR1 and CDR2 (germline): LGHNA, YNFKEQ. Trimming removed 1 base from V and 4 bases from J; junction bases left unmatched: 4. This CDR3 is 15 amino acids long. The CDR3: CASSQAGTSRETQYF. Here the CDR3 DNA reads TGTGCCAGCAGCCAAGCCGGGACTAGCCGAGAGACCCAGTACTTC.

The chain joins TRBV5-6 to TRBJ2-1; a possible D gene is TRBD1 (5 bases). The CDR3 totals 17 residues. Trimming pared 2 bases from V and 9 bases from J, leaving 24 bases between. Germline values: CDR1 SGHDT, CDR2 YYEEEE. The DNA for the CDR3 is TGTGCCAGCAGCTTACTTTTAAGGTCACAGGATTTACGTGAGCAGTTCTTC. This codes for CASSLLLRSQDLREQFF. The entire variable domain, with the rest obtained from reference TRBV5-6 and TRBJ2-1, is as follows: DAGVTQSPTHLIKTRGQQVTLRCSPKSGHDTVSWYQQALGQGPQFIFQYYEEEERQRGNFPDRFSGHQFPNYSSELNVNALLLGDSALYLCASSLLLRSQDLREQFFGPGTRLTVL.

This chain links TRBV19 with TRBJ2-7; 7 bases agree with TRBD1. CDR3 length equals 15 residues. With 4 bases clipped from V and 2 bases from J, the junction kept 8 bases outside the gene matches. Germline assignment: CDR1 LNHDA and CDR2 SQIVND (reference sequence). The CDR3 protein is CASSSLDREPYEQYF. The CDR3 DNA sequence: TGTGCCAGTAGTAGTCTCGACAGGGAACCCTACGAGCAGTACTTC.

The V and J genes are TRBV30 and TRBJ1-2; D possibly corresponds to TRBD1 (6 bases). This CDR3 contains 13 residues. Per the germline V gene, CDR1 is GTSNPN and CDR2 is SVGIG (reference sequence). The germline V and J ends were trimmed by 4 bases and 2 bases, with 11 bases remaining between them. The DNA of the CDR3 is TGTGCCTGGACCGGGGGGCCGAACTATGGCTACACCTTC. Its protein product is CAWTGGPNYGYTF.

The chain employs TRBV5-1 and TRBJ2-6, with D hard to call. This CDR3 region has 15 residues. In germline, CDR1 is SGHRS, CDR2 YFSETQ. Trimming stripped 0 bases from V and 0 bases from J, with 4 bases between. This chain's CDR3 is CASSLVSSGANVLTF. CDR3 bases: TGCGCCAGCAGCTTGGTGAGCTCTGGGGCCAACGTCCTGACTTTC.

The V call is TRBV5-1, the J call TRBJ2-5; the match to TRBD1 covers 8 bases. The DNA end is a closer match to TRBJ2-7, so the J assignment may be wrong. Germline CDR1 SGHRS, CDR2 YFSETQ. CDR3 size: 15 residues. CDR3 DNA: TGCGCCAGCAGCACAGGACAGGGTCATCAGTACGAGCAGTACTTC. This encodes CASSTGQGHQYEQYF.

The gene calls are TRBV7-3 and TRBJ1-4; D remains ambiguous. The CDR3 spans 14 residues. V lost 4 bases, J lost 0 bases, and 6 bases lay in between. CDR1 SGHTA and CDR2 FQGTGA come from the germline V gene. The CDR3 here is CASSSGSTNEKLFF. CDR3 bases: TGTGCCAGCAGCTCGGGTTCAACTAATGAAAAACTGTTTTTT.

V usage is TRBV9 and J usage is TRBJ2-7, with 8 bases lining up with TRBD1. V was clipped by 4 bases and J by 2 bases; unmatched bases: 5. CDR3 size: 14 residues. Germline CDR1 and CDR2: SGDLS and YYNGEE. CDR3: CASSLDRGPYEQYF. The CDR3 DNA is TGTGCCAGCAGCTTAGACAGGGGACCCTACGAGCAGTACTTC.

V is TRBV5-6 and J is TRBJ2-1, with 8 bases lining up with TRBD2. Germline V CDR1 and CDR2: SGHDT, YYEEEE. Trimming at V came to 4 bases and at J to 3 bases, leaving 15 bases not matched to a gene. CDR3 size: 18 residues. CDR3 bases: TGTGCCAGCAGCCAAGGCTTTGGGAGCGGGAGATTCTACAATGAGCAGTTCTTC. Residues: CASSQGFGSGRFYNEQFF.

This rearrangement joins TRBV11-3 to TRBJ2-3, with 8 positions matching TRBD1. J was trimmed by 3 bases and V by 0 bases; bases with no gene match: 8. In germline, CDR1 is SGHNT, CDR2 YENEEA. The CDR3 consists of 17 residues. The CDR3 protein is CASSLETGVRWTDTQYF. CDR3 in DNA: TGTGCCAGCAGCTTAGAGACAGGGGTAAGGTGGACAGATACGCAGTATTTT.

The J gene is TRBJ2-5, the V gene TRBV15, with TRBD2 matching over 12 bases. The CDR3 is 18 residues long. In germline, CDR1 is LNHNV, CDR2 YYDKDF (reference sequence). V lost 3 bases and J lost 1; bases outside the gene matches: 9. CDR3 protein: CATSRDTPGLAGQETQYF. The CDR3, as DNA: TGTGCCACCAGCAGGGATACACCGGGACTAGCGGGCCAAGAGACCCAGTACTTC.

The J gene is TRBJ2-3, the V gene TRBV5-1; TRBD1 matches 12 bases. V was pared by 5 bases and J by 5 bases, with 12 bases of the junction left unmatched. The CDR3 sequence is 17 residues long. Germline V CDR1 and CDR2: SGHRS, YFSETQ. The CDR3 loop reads CASRPRPGTGGEDTQYF. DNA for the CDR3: TGCGCCAGCAGGCCTCGTCCCGGGACAGGGGGCGAAGATACGCAGTATTTT.